Listed here are 32 T cell receptor beta chains from one sample, sequenced in a study of identical twins (dated by TCRdb to 2016 to 2017). The library came from 5' RACE. Sequencing was carried out with an Illumina HiSeq 2000. TCRdb reanalyzed the raw reads on its own, using fastp at Q25 for trimming and MiXCR for clone calling, and kept in-frame beta chains. Duplicate CDR3 protein sequences are folded into a single record with the most common DNA and genes. For this sample there are roughly 690,000 distinct CDR3 sequences; roughly 6% appear just once. Approximately 1.6% of the sample is in the top ten clones. The specimen was naive T cells sorted from blood. The cell subset or site label on this specimen signifies: cells isolated with a human naive T-cell isolation kit. The receptors were sampled from a young man in good health.

The chain combines TRBV5-1 with TRBJ1-3, with 12 positions matching TRBD1. V shed 7 bases and J 6 bases; nucleotides not matched to a gene: 5. The CDR3 has 14 amino acids. CDR1 and CDR2 (germline): SGHRS, YFSETQ. The CDR3 DNA follows: TGCGCCAGCGGTCCGGGACAGGGGGCAAACACCATATATTTT. This encodes CASGPGQGANTIYF.

Many counts were recorded for this clonotype. The V gene is TRBV12-3 or TRBV12-4, the J gene TRBJ2-1; D unclear. V lost 4 bases to trimming and J lost 8 bases, with 9 bases between them. CDR3 length: 12 amino acids. The CDR3 nucleotides read TGTGCCAGCAGTTCCCGAATCGATGAGCAGTTCTTC. Translating it yields CASSSRIDEQFF.

The table lists this clonotype with many counts. The V call is TRBV11-1, the J call TRBJ2-5; D may be TRBD1 (6 bases). CDR1 is SGHAT and CDR2 is FQDESV in the germline V gene (reference sequence). This CDR3 has 16 amino acids. V dropped 5 bases and J dropped 5 bases, with 21 bases sitting between them. The CDR3 loop is CASSPRVHREKETQYF. CDR3 DNA: TGTGCCAGCAGCCCAAGGGTCCACAGGGAAAAGGAGACCCAGTACTTC.

Ten or more counts support this clonotype. The gene calls are TRBV5-6 and TRBJ2-7; D gene ambiguous. This CDR3 spans 15 amino acids. Per germline, CDR1 SGHDT and CDR2 YYEEEE. V was pared by 0 bases and J by 4 bases, with 14 bases between. The CDR3 sequence is CASSLVFSGNYEQYV. For the CDR3, the DNA is TGTGCCAGCAGCTTGGTTTTTAGTGGGAATTACGAGCAGTACGTC.

This clonotype was picked up a small number of times. The V gene is TRBV12-3 or TRBV12-4, the J gene TRBJ2-3, with 12 bases that match TRBD2. J was trimmed by 8 bases and V by 6 bases; bases with no gene match: 0. CDR3 size: 12 residues. CDR3 nucleotides: TGTGCCAGCAGACTAGCGGGAGGTACGCAGTATTTT. It yields the protein CASRLAGGTQYF.

The table lists this clonotype with a few counts. The genes are TRBV7-2 and TRBJ2-1; D may be TRBD2 (6 bases). There are 15 residues in the CDR3. Germline CDR1 reads SGHTA; CDR2 reads FQGNSA. The V gene lost 8 bases and the J gene lost 2 bases, with 16 bases spanning the gap. CDR3 DNA sequence: TGTGCCAGCGGTCCGGGCGGGACCACCTACAATGAGCAGTTCTTC. Translation gives CASGPGGTTYNEQFF. Filled out from reference TRBV7-2 and TRBJ2-1, the complete variable domain reads GAGVSQSPSNKVTEKGKDVELRCDPISGHTALYWYRQSLGQGLEFLIYFQGNSAPDKSGLPSDRFSAERTGGSVSTLTIQRTQQEDSAVYLCASGPGGTTYNEQFFGPGTRLTVL.

This chain connects TRBV7-9 to TRBJ1-1; no reliable D call. There are 14 residues in the CDR3. The germline gives CDR1 SEHNR, CDR2 FQNEAQ (reference sequence). V was clipped by 3 bases and J by 4 bases, with 12 bases between them. The CDR3 DNA sequence: TGTGCCAGCAGCTTTGAGGGTATAGGCACTGAAGCTTTCTTT. Translated, it gives CASSFEGIGTEAFF.

This clonotype was counted many times. The chain is built from TRBV4-3 and TRBJ2-1; perhaps D is TRBD1 or TRBD2 (6 bases each). This CDR3 comprises 14 residues. Trimming took off 9 bases at V and 10 bases at J, with 22 bases between the two ends. The germline CDR1 and CDR2 sequences are LGHNA and YSLEER. DNA for the CDR3: TGCGCCAGTAACCGGGGGCCCGCTTTTGTGGAGCAGTTCTTC. It specifies CASNRGPAFVEQFF.

The chain links TRBV25-1 to TRBJ2-1; no firm D call. The germline CDR1 and CDR2 sequences are MGHDK and SYGVNS. The CDR3 is made up of 16 amino acids. Trimming took 0 bases from V and 3 from J, leaving 12 bases between them. The CDR3 bases are TGTGCCAGCAGTGAATATGGGGTTGGCAACTACAATGAGCAGTTCTTC. Amino acid sequence: CASSEYGVGNYNEQFF.

This clonotype was found many times. The rearrangement uses TRBV12-3 or TRBV12-4 and TRBJ1-5, with 9 bases lining up with TRBD1. The length of the CDR3 is 16 residues. V lost 2 bases, J lost 5 bases, and 7 bases stayed unmatched. CDR3 coding DNA: TGTGCCAGCAGTTTACAAATGGGACAGGGTTATCAGCCCCAGCATTTT. Translation gives CASSLQMGQGYQPQHF.

This clonotype occurred many times. The V gene is TRBV29-1, the J gene TRBJ2-3, with 13 bases matching TRBD2. V trimming: 6 bases; J trimming: 4 bases; junction bases outside the gene matches: 7. Germline assignment: CDR1 SQVTM and CDR2 ANQGSEA. The CDR3 totals 15 residues. The CDR3 DNA reads TGCAGCGTCCTGGGACTAGCGGGATCGTCAGATACGCAGTATTTT. It specifies CSVLGLAGSSDTQYF.

The sample holds many counts of this clonotype. The chain couples TRBV12-3 or TRBV12-4 to TRBJ2-3, with 7 bases fitting TRBD2. With V trimmed by 4 bases and J by 6 bases, 10 bases remained unmatched. The CDR3 totals 15 residues. The CDR3 DNA follows: TGTGCCAGCAGTTCCTGGGACTATCCCACGGATACGCAGTATTTT. It encodes CASSSWDYPTDTQYF.

The chain carries TRBV20-1 and TRBJ2-5; a weak D match, TRBD1 (6 bases). CDR1 is DFQATT and CDR2 is SNEGSKA in the germline V gene (reference sequence). CDR3 length equals 12 residues. The ends were cut back, 5 bases at V and 5 bases at J, with 12 bases in the middle. The CDR3 region is CSASTGRETQYF. The DNA for the CDR3 is TGCAGTGCTTCAACAGGGCGGGAGACCCAGTACTTC.

With regard to this clonotype: A much bigger clone sits one base away, suggesting this may be a read error. The chain has TRBV24-1 and TRBJ1-2, with no clear D. This CDR3 has 14 amino acids. Germline-derived CDR1 and CDR2 are KGHDR and SFDVKD. The chain's CDR3 is CATSDLTLRYGYNF. The CDR3 bases are TGTGCCACCAGTGATTTGACACTCCGATATGGCTACAACTTC.

The chain employs TRBV29-1 and TRBJ2-5; 13 nucleotides match TRBD2. Germline V gene data show CDR1 as SQVTM and CDR2 as ANQGSEA. The CDR3 has 16 residues. Losses at the gene ends were 4 bases for V and 4 bases for J; bases not matched to a gene: 9. In nucleotides, the CDR3 is TGCAGCGTTGTCGGACTAGCGGGAGTTGCCGGAGAGACCCAGTACTTC. Translation gives CSVVGLAGVAGETQYF.

This clonotype was seen at least ten times. CDR3 nucleotides: TGCGCCAGCAGCCAAGAAGGGACAGGGACCGAAGCTTTCTTT. Translating it yields CASSQEGTGTEAFF. The J gene is TRBJ1-1, the V gene TRBV4-1; TRBD1 matches 9 bases. This CDR3 contains 14 residues. Germline-derived CDR1 and CDR2 are MGHRA and YSYEKL. The ends lost 0 bases at V and 8 bases at J; junction bases unmatched: 4.

This clonotype was seen a few times. The chain recombines TRBV18 with TRBJ2-1; a possible D gene is TRBD2 (6 bases). V was shortened by 1 base and J by 7 bases, with 14 bases between the two germline ends. This CDR3 is 15 amino acids long. In germline, CDR1 is KGHSH, CDR2 LQKENI. The CDR3 nucleotides are TGTGCCAGCTCACCACTCCCTGCGGGACGAAATGAGCAGTTCTTC. Amino acids: CASSPLPAGRNEQFF.

Only a few counts were recorded for this clonotype. This chain connects TRBV6-1 to TRBJ2-2, with D perhaps assigned TRBD1 or TRBD2 (5 bases each). The CDR3 length is 15 residues. V gave up 7 bases and J gave up 4 bases, with 16 bases separating them. Germline V gene lookup returns CDR1 MNHNS and CDR2 SASEGT. CDR3 amino acids: CASTAGRAGTGELFF. In DNA form, the CDR3 reads TGTGCCAGCACCGCGGGCAGGGCTGGCACCGGGGAGCTGTTTTTT.

This clonotype was detected ten times or more. This chain links TRBV20-1 with TRBJ2-1, with TRBD2 matching 8 bases. CDR1 is DFQATT and CDR2 is SNEGSKA in the germline V gene (reference sequence). V lost 6 bases and J lost 2; bases outside the gene matches: 9. The CDR3 is 15 residues long. The chain's CDR3 is CSANPIGGAYNEQFF. In DNA form, the CDR3 reads TGCAGTGCCAACCCGATCGGGGGGGCCTACAATGAGCAGTTCTTC.

This chain connects TRBV19 to TRBJ2-5; D is possibly TRBD1 (6 bases). CDR3 length: 13 amino acids. Germline V gene lookup returns CDR1 LNHDA and CDR2 SQIVND (reference sequence). The V end was cut by 7 bases, the J end by 5 bases, with 14 bases between. The CDR3 DNA reads as TGTGCCAGTACCGCCGGGACAAGGGAGACCCAGTACTTC. It translates to CASTAGTRETQYF. Full variable domain (remainder filled in from reference TRBV19 and TRBJ2-5): DGGITQSPKYLFRKEGQNVTLSCEQNLNHDAMYWYRQDPGQGLRLIYYSQIVNDFQKGDIAEGYSVSREKKESFPLTVTSAQKNPTAFYLCASTAGTRETQYFGPGTRLLVL.

This clonotype was seen ten or more times. The chain recombines TRBV28 with TRBJ2-1, with D perhaps matching TRBD2 (6 bases). Trimming pared 5 bases from V and 5 bases from J, leaving 22 bases between. This CDR3 has 17 amino acids. Germline V gives CDR1 MDHEN, CDR2 SYDVKM. CDR3 in amino acids: CASSISIRDFLDNEQFF. CDR3 in DNA: TGTGCCAGCAGTATCTCTATCCGGGACTTCCTCGACAATGAGCAGTTCTTC.

The chain has TRBV5-1 and TRBJ2-3, with TRBD1 as a possible D gene (5 bases). Trimming shortened V by 5 bases and J by 3 bases, and 10 bases separated the two germline ends. This CDR3 is built from 13 residues. Germline-derived CDR1 and CDR2 are SGHRS and YFSETQ. The CDR3 loop is CASRATVTDTQYF. In DNA, the CDR3 is TGCGCCAGCAGGGCGACAGTTACAGATACGCAGTATTTT.

The table lists this clonotype with many counts. The chain couples TRBV18 to TRBJ2-1; D is possibly TRBD1 (5 bases). V dropped 0 bases and J dropped 10 bases, with 16 bases sitting between them. CDR1 and CDR2 (germline): KGHSH, LQKENI. The CDR3 is 15 residues long. The CDR3: CASSPPGARIVEQFF. CDR3 DNA sequence: TGTGCCAGCTCACCACCTGGGGCGCGAATAGTAGAGCAGTTCTTC. Drawing the rest from reference TRBV18 and TRBJ2-1, the complete variable domain is NAGVMQNPRHLVRRRGQEARLRCSPMKGHSHVYWYRQLPEEGLKFMVYLQKENIIDESGMPKERFSAEFPKEGPSILRIQQVVRGDSAAYFCASSPPGARIVEQFFGPGTRLTVL.

This clonotype was seen repeatedly, ten times or more. The rearrangement uses TRBV12-3 or TRBV12-4 and TRBJ2-1; D remains ambiguous. The CDR3 totals 13 residues. V lost 7 bases and J 0 bases, leaving 7 bases between the germline ends. The CDR3 nucleotides are TGTGCCAGCAAAATTAGCTCCTACAATGAGCAGTTCTTC. Its protein product is CASKISSYNEQFF.

The chain has TRBV5-1 and TRBJ2-5, with 10 nucleotides matching TRBD2. The CDR3 is made up of 15 amino acids. Germline values: CDR1 SGHRS, CDR2 YFSETQ. J gave up 4 bases and V 4 bases, and 7 bases lay outside the gene matches. The CDR3 coding sequence is TGCGCCAGCAGCGGAGGACTAGCGGCAGGAGAGACCCAGTACTTC. Encoded protein: CASSGGLAAGETQYF.

This clonotype was observed a handful of times. The chain joins TRBV3-1 to TRBJ2-2, with 12 bases aligning to TRBD2. J lost 1 base, V lost 2 bases, and 5 bases had no gene match. The CDR3 runs 18 residues. Per germline, CDR1 LGHDT and CDR2 YNNKEL (reference sequence). CDR3 residues: CASSQLLLAGGNTGELFF. CDR3 DNA: TGTGCCAGCAGCCAATTACTACTAGCGGGAGGGAACACCGGGGAGCTGTTTTTT.

This rearrangement joins TRBV20-1 to TRBJ1-2; no clear D. CDR1 DFQATT and CDR2 SNEGSKA come from the germline V gene (reference sequence). This CDR3 is 12 amino acids long. Between the trimmed V and J ends, which lost 3 bases and 1 base, there was a span of 6 bases. The CDR3: CSARGDNYGYTF. The CDR3 DNA reads TGCAGTGCTAGGGGTGATAACTATGGCTACACCTTC.

This clonotype was counted a few times. The chain recombines TRBV28 with TRBJ2-7, with a possible D match to TRBD2 (5 bases). Trimming pared 8 bases from V and 6 bases from J, leaving 17 bases between. The CDR3 contains 13 residues. Germline V gene data show CDR1 as MDHEN and CDR2 as SYDVKM. The CDR3 DNA is TGTGCCAGCGGTCCGTTAAGCGGATCCGAGCAGTACTTC. This sequence encodes CASGPLSGSEQYF. Complete variable domain (other parts from reference TRBV28 and TRBJ2-7): DVKVTQSSRYLVKRTGEKVFLECVQDMDHENMFWYRQDPGLGLRLIYFSYDVKMKEKGDIPEGYSVSREKKERFSLILESASTNQTSMYLCASGPLSGSEQYFGPGTRLTVT.

This clonotype was seen only a few times. The rearrangement links TRBV20-1 to TRBJ2-4; D is tentatively TRBD1 or TRBD2 (5 bases each). Germline V CDR1 and CDR2: DFQATT, SNEGSKA (reference sequence). The CDR3 is made up of 14 amino acids. The V gene lost 3 bases and the J gene lost 1 base, with 10 bases spanning the gap. The DNA for the CDR3 is TGCAGTGCTAGGGGACCTCGGGCCAAAAACATTCAGTACTTC. Translated: CSARGPRAKNIQYF.

This clonotype occurred many times. The CDR3 DNA follows: TGTGCCAGCAGTCCCTCAGGGGGAGAGGACACAGATACGCAGTATTTT. It is translated as CASSPSGGEDTDTQYF. The V call is TRBV12-3 or TRBV12-4, the J call TRBJ2-3, with 7 bases identical to TRBD1. The V gene end was trimmed by 5 bases and the J gene end by 2 bases; junction bases not matched to a gene: 10. The CDR3 runs to 16 residues.

This clonotype was counted at least ten times. This chain connects TRBV5-1 to TRBJ2-2; 10 nucleotides line up with TRBD2. Germline V CDR1 and CDR2: SGHRS, YFSETQ. The CDR3 runs to 16 residues. V lost 0 bases and J lost 1; bases outside the gene matches: 0. The CDR3 DNA sequence: TGCGCCAGCAGCTTGGGGACTAGCGGGAACACCGGGGAGCTGTTTTTT. Translation gives CASSLGTSGNTGELFF.

There are many counts of this clonotype. J is TRBJ2-7 and V is TRBV13; weak D call: TRBD1 (6 bases). There are 16 residues in the CDR3. V gave up 7 bases and J gave up 0 bases, with 19 bases separating them. CDR1 is PRHDT and CDR2 is FYEKMQ in the germline V gene (reference sequence). The DNA of the CDR3 is TGTGCCAGCACCCGAAATCAGTGGACAGTCTCCTACGAGCAGTACGTC. The encoded protein is CASTRNQWTVSYEQYV.